A selection of T cell receptor beta chains follows, all from one sample in a study of cytomegalovirus exposure and HLA in healthy donors. The protocol was immunoSEQ multiplex PCR, while the TCRdb copy is restricted to in-frame clones and leaves out a portion. Its listing shows 65,000 to 90,000 clones. The sample taken for sequencing was PBMCs. Receptors originate from a female donor in good health and CMV-seropositive. Both conserved end residues are part of each CDR3. Each record gives: J gene, CDR3 length, V gene, D gene, CDR3 protein. A D gene is named only where the DNA matches it firmly.

TRBJ2-5 | 16 | TRBV28 | TRBD2 | CASRKLAGKDQETQYF
TRBJ1-1 | 13 | TRBV6-5 | TRBD1 | CASRKGATGEAFF
TRBJ2-3 | 15 | TRBV14 | TRBD1 | CASNPGQGFTDTQYF
TRBJ2-5 | 16 | TRBV6-5 | TRBD2 | CASSYSSGRAGETQYF
TRBJ2-7 | 16 | TRBV6-5 | TRBD2 | CASSYSITSGDYEQYF
TRBJ1-6 | 16 | TRBV4-3 | NA | CASSSSQGSYNSPLHF
TRBJ2-1 | 16 | TRBV6-5 | TRBD2 | CASSYPGTSGGNEQFF
TRBJ2-7 | 12 | TRBV5-1 | NA | CASSLDQYGQYF
TRBJ2-7 | 14 | TRBV25-1 | TRBD2 | CASRGQREFYEQYF
TRBJ1-1 | 16 | TRBV9 | NA | CASSPQSYWGDTEAFF
TRBJ1-1 | 15 | TRBV5-1 | TRBD1 | CASSLAGQGLTEAFF
TRBJ2-4 | 17 | TRBV4-3 | NA | CASSQEWGPGAKNIQYF
TRBJ1-2 | 16 | TRBV18 | TRBD1 | CASSLGTGKFGYGYTF
TRBJ2-1 | 12 | TRBV29-1 | NA | CSVCNNYNEQFF
TRBJ2-2 | 14 | TRBV11-2 | NA | CASSSQGATGELFF
TRBJ2-5 | 14 | TRBV5-6 | TRBD1 | CASSWDSTLETQYF
TRBJ1-6 | 16 | TRBV6-5 | NA | CASSSDRPLYNSPLHF
TRBJ2-5 | 14 | TRBV27 | TRBD2 | CASSPQRLAGAQYF
TRBJ2-2 | 16 | TRBV5-6 | TRBD2 | CASSLSSGRAPGELFF
TRBJ2-2 | 14 | TRBV5-4 | TRBD1 | CASSRQGSTGELFF
TRBJ2-7 | 14 | TRBV4-1 | TRBD1 | CASSRDRGLYEQYF
TRBJ2-7 | 14 | TRBV2 | NA | CASIYERSFYEQYF
TRBJ2-7 | 13 | TRBV29-1 | TRBD1 | CSVGLTGQHEQYF
TRBJ2-7 | 14 | TRBV5-4 | TRBD1 | CASSVPGQNYEQYF
TRBJ2-5 | 14 | TRBV15 | TRBD1 | CATSEQGPQETQYF
TRBJ1-2 | 13 | TRBV25-1 | NA | CASSEGGRFGYTF
TRBJ2-3 | 14 | TRBV5-1 | NA | CASSSTGSQDTQYF
TRBJ2-5 | 16 | TRBV6-1 | TRBD2 | CASSGTSGRVGETQYF
TRBJ1-1 | 14 | TRBV28 | NA | CASSYPPGGHVAFF
TRBJ2-7 | 14 | TRBV28 | TRBD1 | CASSSLGQGYEQYF
TRBJ1-1 | 13 | TRBV5-1 | TRBD1 | CATSTGRTAEAFF
TRBJ1-2 | 13 | TRBV18 | NA | CASSPGTGYGYTF
TRBJ1-5 | 16 | TRBV28 | TRBD1 | CASRGTGGYSNQPQHF
TRBJ1-2 | 12 | TRBV27 | TRBD1 | CASKTGNYGYTF
TRBJ1-4 | 16 | TRBV6-5 | NA | CASSSPAGGLNEKLFF
TRBJ1-2 | 15 | TRBV6-5 | TRBD1 | CASSYGTGIGYGYTF
TRBJ2-3 | 16 | TRBV4-2 | NA | CASSQESSSGTDTQYF
TRBJ2-5 | 15 | TRBV6-1 | TRBD1 | CASSLTGAYQETQYF